Listed below are T cell receptor beta chains from one sample, sequenced in a study of neurological immune-mediated disorders. One entry per CDR3 protein, called by TCRdb with MiXCR from the 5' RACE reads. The sample consists of about 57,000 distinct CDR3 sequences, around 11% of them appearing once. Sequenced input: PBMCs. These receptors all come from a male donor with HTLV-1-associated myelopathy (HAM/TSP). Both conserved end residues are trimmed from each CDR3. Clone size is shown for a subset of rows, as once, few, many or a class of expanded clone.

V gene	J gene	clone size	CDR3 protein
TRBV6-5	TRBJ1-5	many	ASKEGFNQPQH
TRBV11-3	TRBJ2-1	many	ASSYEQGNEQF
TRBV29-1	TRBJ2-5	many	SVGRAGETQY
TRBV20-1	TRBJ2-2	many	SATREGSGELF
TRBV28	TRBJ2-7	many	ASSPSSGGRNEQY
TRBV5-6	TRBJ2-3	medium-sized	ASSYTGTPTGDTQY
TRBV30	TRBJ2-3	many	AWSEQGGADTQY
TRBV7-9	TRBJ2-1	NA	ASSLGRNEQF
TRBV3-1	TRBJ2-7	many	ASSQDVGGEQY
TRBV4-2	TRBJ2-1	many	ASSQDRRGGLAEQF
TRBV6-5	TRBJ2-5	many	ASSYILAGETQY
TRBV20-1	TRBJ1-5	many	SAQLPGSNQPQH
TRBV20-1	TRBJ2-5	NA	SASLGGATQY
TRBV6-5	TRBJ2-5	many	ASSYSKGGVGTQY
TRBV28	TRBJ2-7	many	ASGTVEQY
TRBV19	TRBJ2-2	few	ASNPLGTRTGELF
TRBV14	TRBJ2-7	many	ASSQVLLYEQY
TRBV20-1	TRBJ2-1	many	SASPIAGGFNEQF
TRBV20-1	TRBJ2-1	NA	SAIVAGRGNEQF
TRBV6-2/TRBV6-3	TRBJ1-5	NA	ASSYSRVSNQPQH
TRBV12-3/TRBV12-4	TRBJ1-2	many	ASSLGGSYGYT
TRBV7-8	TRBJ2-7	NA	ASSPTLHNYEQY
TRBV9	TRBJ2-7	many	ASSVATLPGTGYAEQY
TRBV29-1	TRBJ2-7	many	SVRGGDLIYEQY
TRBV4-1	TRBJ2-1	many	ASSRTPGVGPYNEQF
TRBV20-1	TRBJ2-7	many	SAKPGTVPYEQY
TRBV29-1	TRBJ2-2	many	SAGGGTGELF
TRBV5-1	TRBJ2-2	many	ASSWPEGGGLNTGELF
TRBV25-1	TRBJ1-1	many	ASAAGTGVGEAF
TRBV7-7	TRBJ2-2	many	ASSFGTGFAGELF
TRBV6-2/TRBV6-3	TRBJ2-3	many	ASSPPGRTQY
TRBV5-1	TRBJ2-5	many	ASMRDRETQY
TRBV6-5	TRBJ1-3	NA	ASSYSSMTGSISGNTIY
TRBV6-5	TRBJ2-5	many	ASSTGGQVVAETQY
TRBV6-5	TRBJ1-4	few	ASSYSGTGDEKLF
TRBV5-1	TRBJ2-5	many	ASSYGQFQETQY
TRBV20-1	TRBJ2-3	NA	SARAPIVGSTDTQY
TRBV5-1	TRBJ2-2	NA	ASSFMTGEATGELF
TRBV4-3	TRBJ2-3	many	ASSQGGQLTDTQY
TRBV6-6	TRBJ2-5	many	ASSYSISTNQY
TRBV19	TRBJ1-5	many	ASSILYSNQPQH
TRBV7-2	TRBJ2-6	many	ASNPGQGAAGANVLT
TRBV7-2	TRBJ1-4	NA	ASGAQGLTNEKLF
TRBV7-2	TRBJ2-5	NA	ASSFQRGGGEGTQY
TRBV20-1	TRBJ1-5	many	SARDRGLWDQPQH
TRBV5-1	TRBJ1-1	many	ASSYLGGNTEAF
TRBV20-1	TRBJ2-4	NA	SAPNSTPGGAKNIQY
TRBV6-5	TRBJ1-1	NA	ASSYSNQRVTEAF
TRBV20-1	TRBJ1-1	NA	SARGRGLGTEAF
TRBV20-1	TRBJ2-3	few	SARRTSGGGTDTQY
TRBV27	TRBJ2-7	many	ASSIGQEQY